The sequence of this T cell receptor beta chain was determined in a study of blood T cell repertoires in COVID-19. As for the study in general: Acute and convalescent COVID-19 specimens originated in the United States, Italy and Spain.

Per the authors' pipeline: Reference gene primer amplification yielded estimated nucleated cell counts. The repertoire was sequenced with immunoSEQ multiplex PCR; TCRdb's copy has only in-frame clones and lacks some. The V and J calls and clone size come from that table; D and trimming were worked out from the DNA. The sample consists of 150,000 to 170,000 clones, about 86% of them appearing once. CDR1 SGHRS and CDR2 YFSETQ come from the germline V gene. The CDR3 spans 14 residues. The V end lost 4 bases, the J end lost 5 bases, and 12 bases lay between the germline ends. The rearrangement links TRBV5-1 to TRBJ1-4; D is undetermined. Sequenced sample: PBMCs or T cells enriched from blood (not recorded which). The origin of this receptor is a man aged 45-65 years who had recovered from COVID-19. CDR3 DNA sequence: TGCGCCAGCAGCCCGCCCGGAGGGAATGAAAAACTGTTTTTT. It specifies CASSPPGGNEKLFF.